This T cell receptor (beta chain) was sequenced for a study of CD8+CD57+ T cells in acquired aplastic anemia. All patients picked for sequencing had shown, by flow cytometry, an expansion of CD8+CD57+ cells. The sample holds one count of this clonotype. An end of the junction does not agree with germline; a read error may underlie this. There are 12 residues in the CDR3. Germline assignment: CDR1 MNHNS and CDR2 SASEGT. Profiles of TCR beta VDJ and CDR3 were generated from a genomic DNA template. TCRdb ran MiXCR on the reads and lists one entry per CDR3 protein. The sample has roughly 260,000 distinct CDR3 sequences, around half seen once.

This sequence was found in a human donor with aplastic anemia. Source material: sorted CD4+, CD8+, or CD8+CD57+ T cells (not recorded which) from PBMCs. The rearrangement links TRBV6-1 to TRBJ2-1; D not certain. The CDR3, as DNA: TGCGCCAGCAGTGACGATCTCTACGAGCAGTTCTTC. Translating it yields CASSDDLYEQFF.